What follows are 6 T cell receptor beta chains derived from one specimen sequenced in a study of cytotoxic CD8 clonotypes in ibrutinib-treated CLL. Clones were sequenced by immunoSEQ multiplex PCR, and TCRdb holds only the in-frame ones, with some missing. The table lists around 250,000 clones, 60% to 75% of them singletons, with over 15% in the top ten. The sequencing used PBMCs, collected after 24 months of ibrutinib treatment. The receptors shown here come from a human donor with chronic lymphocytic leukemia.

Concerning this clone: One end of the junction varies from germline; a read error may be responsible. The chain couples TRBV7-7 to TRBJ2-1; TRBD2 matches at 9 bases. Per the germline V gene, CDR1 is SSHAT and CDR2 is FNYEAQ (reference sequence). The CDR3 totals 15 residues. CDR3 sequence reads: CASSPGVAGEREQFF. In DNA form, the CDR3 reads TGTGCTAGCAGCCCTGGAGTAGCGGGAGAAAGAGAGCAGTTCTTC.

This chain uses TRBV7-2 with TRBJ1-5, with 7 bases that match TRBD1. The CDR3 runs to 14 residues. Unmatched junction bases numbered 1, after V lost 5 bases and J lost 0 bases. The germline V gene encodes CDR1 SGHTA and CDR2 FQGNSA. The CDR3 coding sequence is TGTGCCAGCAGCCCAGGGGGTAGCAATCAGCCCCAGCATTTT. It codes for CASSPGGSNQPQHF.

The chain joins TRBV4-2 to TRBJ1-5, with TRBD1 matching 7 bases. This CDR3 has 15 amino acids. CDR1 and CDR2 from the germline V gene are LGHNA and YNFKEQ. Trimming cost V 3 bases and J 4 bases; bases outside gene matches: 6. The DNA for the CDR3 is TGTGCCAGCAGCCAGGCTACAGGGGAAAATCAGCCCCAGCATTTT. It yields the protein CASSQATGENQPQHF.

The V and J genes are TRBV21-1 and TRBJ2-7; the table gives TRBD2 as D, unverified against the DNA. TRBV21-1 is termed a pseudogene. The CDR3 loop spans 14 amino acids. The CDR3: CASSKEANFYEQYF. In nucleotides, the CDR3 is TGTGCCAGCAGCAAAGAAGCAAACTTCTACGAGCAGTACTTC.

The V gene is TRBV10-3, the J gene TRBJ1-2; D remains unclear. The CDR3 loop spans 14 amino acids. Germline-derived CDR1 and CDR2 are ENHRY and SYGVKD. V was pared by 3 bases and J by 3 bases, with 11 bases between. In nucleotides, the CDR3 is TGTGCCATCAGTGATCAGGAGTCGGACTATGGCTACACCTTC. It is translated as CAISDQESDYGYTF.

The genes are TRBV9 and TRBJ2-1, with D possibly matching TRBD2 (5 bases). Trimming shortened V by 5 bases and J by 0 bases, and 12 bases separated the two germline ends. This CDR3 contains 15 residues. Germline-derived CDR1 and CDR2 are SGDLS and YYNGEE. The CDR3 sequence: CASSSPSYSYNEQFF. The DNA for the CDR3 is TGTGCCAGCAGTTCTCCTAGCTACTCCTACAATGAGCAGTTCTTC.